The clone carrying this TCR beta chain was seen once. Its cognate antigen is unknown. This specimen belongs to a study of cytomegalovirus exposure and HLA in healthy donors. Study results and limitations: Later findings reportedly placed an Asian-associated ancestry cluster below the roughly 730-donor mean for N-insertions.

Both 60 Vbeta primers and 13 Jbeta primers went into the PCR. Method: immunoSEQ multiplex PCR; TCRdb's copy keeps in-frame clones and lacks some. The sample consists of 150,000 to 200,000 clones, 75% to 80% of them appearing once. Material for sequencing was PBMCs. The sequence came from a man aged 45-65 years in good health and CMV-seropositive.

CDR3 protein: CASSYSSFGYTF. CDR3 in DNA: TGTGCCAGCAGTTATTCGTCGTTTGGCTACACCTTC. The rearrangement uses TRBV28 and TRBJ1-2; D is undetermined. The CDR3 covers 12 residues. V dropped 4 bases and J dropped 7 bases, with 10 bases sitting between them. Per germline, CDR1 MDHEN and CDR2 SYDVKM.